This T cell receptor (beta chain) was identified in a study of T cells in Graves' hyperthyroidism and ophthalmopathy. In the study overall: Staff took peripheral blood when the initial diagnosis was made, before any treatment began.

A remark on this clonotype: Antigen specificity is unknown.

Findings and caveats of the study: Blood held most thyroid clonotypes expanded above 0.001 frequency.

Regions amplified from RNA transcripts were the TCR beta CDR3 regions. The HTBI primer set drove a first-round RT-PCR of the TCR CDR3. TCRdb analysed the multiplex PCR reads with MiXCR anew, one entry per CDR3 protein. The sample has 600,000 to 900,000 distinct CDR3 sequences, about a sixth seen once. Disease duration under 2 months; hyperthyroidism patients were aged 18 to 65. Isolation of PBMCs was performed on about 10 ml fresh peripheral blood. Sequencing was done on a sample of blood. The sequence was collected from a man younger than 35 with Graves' hyperthyroidism.

CDR3: CATSSFRDYQSITQYF. CDR3 in DNA: TGTGCCACCAGCAGTTTCCGGGACTACCAGTCTATAACCCAGTACTTC. The V gene is TRBV15, the J gene TRBJ2-5; 7 bases are a match to TRBD2. Germline V gene data show CDR1 as LNHNV and CDR2 as YYDKDF (reference sequence). The CDR3 runs 16 residues. Trimming took 3 bases from V and 8 from J; bases not matched to a gene: 15.